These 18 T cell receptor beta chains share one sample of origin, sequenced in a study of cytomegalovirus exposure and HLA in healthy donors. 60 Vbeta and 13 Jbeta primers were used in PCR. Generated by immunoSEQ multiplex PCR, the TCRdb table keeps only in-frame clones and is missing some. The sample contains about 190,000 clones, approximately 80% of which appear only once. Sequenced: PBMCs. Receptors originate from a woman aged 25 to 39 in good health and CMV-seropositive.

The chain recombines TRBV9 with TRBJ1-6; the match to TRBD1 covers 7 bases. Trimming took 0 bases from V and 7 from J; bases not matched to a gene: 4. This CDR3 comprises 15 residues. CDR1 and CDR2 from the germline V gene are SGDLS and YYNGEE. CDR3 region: CASSVGDRVNSPLHF. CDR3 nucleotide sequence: TGTGCCAGCAGCGTAGGAGACAGGGTGAATTCACCCCTCCACTTT.

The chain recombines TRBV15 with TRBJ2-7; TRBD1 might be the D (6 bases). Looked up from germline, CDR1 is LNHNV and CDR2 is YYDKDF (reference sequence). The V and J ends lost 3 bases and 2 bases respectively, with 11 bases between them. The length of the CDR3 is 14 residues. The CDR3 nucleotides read TGTGCCACCAGCAGCGGCCAGGGGACCTACGAGCAGTACTTC. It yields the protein CATSSGQGTYEQYF.

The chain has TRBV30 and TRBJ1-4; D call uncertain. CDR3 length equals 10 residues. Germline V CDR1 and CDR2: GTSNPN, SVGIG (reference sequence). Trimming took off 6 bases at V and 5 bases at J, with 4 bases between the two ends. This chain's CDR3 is CACLNEKLFF. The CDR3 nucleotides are TGTGCCTGTTTAAATGAAAAACTGTTTTTT.

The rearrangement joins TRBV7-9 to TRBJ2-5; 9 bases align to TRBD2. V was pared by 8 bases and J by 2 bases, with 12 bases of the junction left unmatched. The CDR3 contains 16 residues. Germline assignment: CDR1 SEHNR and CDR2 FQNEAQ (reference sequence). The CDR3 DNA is TGTGCCAGCGGAAAATTGATGACTAGCGGACAAGAGACCCAGTACTTC. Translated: CASGKLMTSGQETQYF.

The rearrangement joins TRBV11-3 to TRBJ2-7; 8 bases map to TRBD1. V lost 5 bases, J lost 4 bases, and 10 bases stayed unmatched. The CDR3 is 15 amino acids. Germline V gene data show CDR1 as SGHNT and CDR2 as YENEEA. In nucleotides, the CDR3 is TGTGCCAGCAGCCCGGAGGCGGACAGGGCATACGAGCAGTACTTC. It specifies CASSPEADRAYEQYF.

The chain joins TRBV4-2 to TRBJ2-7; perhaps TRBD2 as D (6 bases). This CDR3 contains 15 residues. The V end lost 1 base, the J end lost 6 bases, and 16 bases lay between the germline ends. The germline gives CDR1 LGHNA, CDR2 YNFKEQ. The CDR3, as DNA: TGTGCCAGCAGCCAAGGGGCGGGGCTCAATACCGAGCAGTACTTC. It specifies CASSQGAGLNTEQYF.

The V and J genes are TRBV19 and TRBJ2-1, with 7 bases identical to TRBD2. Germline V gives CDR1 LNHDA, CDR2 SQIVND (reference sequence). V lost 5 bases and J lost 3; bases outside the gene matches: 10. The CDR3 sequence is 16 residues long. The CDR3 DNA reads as TGTGCCAGTAGTGCCGACAGCGGGACTCTCTACAATGAGCAGTTCTTC. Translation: CASSADSGTLYNEQFF.

The CDR3 nucleotides are TGCGCCAGCAGCCAAGATCAGGGCCCTAACACTGAAGCTTTCTTT. It translates to CASSQDQGPNTEAFF. The V and J genes are TRBV4-1 and TRBJ1-1; D perhaps matches TRBD1 (5 bases). Germline V CDR1 and CDR2: MGHRA, YSYEKL. The CDR3 extends over 15 amino acids. Trimming removed 0 bases from V and 2 bases from J, with 10 bases in between.

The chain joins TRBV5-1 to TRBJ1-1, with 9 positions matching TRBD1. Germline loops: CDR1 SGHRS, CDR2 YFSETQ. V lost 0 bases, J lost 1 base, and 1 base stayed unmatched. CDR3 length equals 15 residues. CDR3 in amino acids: CASSLVGQGNTEAFF. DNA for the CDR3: TGCGCCAGCAGCTTGGTGGGACAGGGGAACACTGAAGCTTTCTTT.

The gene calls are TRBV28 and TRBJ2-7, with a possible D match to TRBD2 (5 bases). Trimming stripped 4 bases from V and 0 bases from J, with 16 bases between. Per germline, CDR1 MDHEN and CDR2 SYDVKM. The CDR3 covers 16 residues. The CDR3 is CASSSQLVRSSYEQYF. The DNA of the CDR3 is TGTGCCAGCAGTTCCCAACTAGTTCGGAGCTCCTACGAGCAGTACTTC.

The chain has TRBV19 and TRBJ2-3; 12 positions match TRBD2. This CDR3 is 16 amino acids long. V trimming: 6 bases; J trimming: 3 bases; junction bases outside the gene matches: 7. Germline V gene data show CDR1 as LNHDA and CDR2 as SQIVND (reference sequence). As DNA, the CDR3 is TGTGCCAGTAGCAGACTAGCGGGAGTGGGTACAGATACGCAGTATTTT. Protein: CASSRLAGVGTDTQYF.

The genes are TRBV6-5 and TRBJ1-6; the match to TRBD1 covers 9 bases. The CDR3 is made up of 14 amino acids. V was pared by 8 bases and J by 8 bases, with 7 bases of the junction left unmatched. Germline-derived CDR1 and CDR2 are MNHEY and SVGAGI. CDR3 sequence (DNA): TGTGCCAGCTCGGACAGGGGTAAAGATTCACCCCTCCACTTT. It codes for CASSDRGKDSPLHF.

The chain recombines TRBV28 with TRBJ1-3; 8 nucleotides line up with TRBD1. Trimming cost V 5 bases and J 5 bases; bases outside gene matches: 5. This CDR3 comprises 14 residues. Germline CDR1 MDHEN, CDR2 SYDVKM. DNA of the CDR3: TGTGCCAGCAGTCCCGGACAGGGCCGAAACACCATATATTTT. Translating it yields CASSPGQGRNTIYF.

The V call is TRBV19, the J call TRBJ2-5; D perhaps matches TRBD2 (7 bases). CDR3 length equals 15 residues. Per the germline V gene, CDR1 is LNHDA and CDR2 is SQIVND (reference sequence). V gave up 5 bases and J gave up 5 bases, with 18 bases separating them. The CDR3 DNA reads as TGTGCCAGTAGTCCGGGGGGCAGGGTAAAGGAGACCCAGTACTTC. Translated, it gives CASSPGGRVKETQYF.

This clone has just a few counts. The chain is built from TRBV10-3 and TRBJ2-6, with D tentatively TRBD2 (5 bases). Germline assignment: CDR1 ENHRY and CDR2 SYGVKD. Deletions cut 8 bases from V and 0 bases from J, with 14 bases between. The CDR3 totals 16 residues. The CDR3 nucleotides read TGTGCCATCTACAACGAGGGATTCTCTGGGGCCAACGTCCTGACTTTC. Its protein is CAIYNEGFSGANVLTF.

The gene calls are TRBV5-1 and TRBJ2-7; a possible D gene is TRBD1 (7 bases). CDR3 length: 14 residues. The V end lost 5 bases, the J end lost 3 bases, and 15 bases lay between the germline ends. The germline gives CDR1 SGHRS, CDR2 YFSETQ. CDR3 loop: CASSRRGTDYEQYF. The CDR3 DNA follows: TGCGCCAGCAGTCGGAGGGGGACAGACTACGAGCAGTACTTC.

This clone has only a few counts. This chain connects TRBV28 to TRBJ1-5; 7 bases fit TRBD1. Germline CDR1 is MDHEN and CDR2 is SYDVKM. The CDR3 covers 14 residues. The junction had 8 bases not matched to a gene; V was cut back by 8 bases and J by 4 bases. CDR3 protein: CASHNQGGNQPQHF. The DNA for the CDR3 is TGTGCCAGCCATAACCAGGGGGGAAATCAGCCCCAGCATTTT.

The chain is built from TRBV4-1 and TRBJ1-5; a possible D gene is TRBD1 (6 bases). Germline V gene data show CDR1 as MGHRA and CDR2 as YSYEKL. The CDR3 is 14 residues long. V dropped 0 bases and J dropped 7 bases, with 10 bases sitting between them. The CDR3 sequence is CASSQEQGFQPQHF. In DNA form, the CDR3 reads TGCGCCAGCAGCCAAGAACAGGGTTTCCAGCCCCAGCATTTT.